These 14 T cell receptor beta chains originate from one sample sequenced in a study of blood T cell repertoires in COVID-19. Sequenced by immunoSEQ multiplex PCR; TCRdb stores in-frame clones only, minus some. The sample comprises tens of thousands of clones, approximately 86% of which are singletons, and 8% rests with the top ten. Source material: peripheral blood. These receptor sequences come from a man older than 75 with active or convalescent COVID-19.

For the CDR3, the DNA is TGTGCCGGCAAGGACAGTAACAGCTATGGCTACACCTTC. This codes for CAGKDSNSYGYTF. The gene calls are TRBV10-3 and TRBJ1-2, with D possibly TRBD1 on 6 matching bases. CDR1 is ENHRY, CDR2 SYGVKD, per germline. This CDR3 region has 13 residues. Between the trimmed V and J ends, which lost 11 bases and 4 bases, there was a span of 17 bases.

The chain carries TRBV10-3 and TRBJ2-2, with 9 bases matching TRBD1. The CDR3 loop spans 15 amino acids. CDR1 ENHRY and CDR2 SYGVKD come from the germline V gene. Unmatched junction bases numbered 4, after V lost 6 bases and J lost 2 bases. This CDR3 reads CAIRETGGNTGELFF. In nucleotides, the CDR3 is TGTGCCATCAGGGAGACAGGGGGAAACACCGGGGAGCTGTTTTTT.

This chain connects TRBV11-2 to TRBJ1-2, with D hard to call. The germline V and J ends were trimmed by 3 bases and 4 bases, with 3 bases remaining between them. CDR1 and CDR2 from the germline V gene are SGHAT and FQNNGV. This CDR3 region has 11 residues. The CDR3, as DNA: TGTGCCAGCAGCTTCGGCTATGGCTACACCTTC. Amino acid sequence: CASSFGYGYTF.

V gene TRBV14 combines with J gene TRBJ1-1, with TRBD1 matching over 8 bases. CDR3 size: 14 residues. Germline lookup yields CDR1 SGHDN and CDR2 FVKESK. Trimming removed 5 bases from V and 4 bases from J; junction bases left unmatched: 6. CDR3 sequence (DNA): TGTGCCAGCAGCTTCACAGGGGGGGGCACTGAAGCTTTCTTT. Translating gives CASSFTGGGTEAFF. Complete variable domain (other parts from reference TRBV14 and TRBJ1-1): EAGVTQFPSHSVIEKGQTVTLRCDPISGHDNLYWYRRVMGKEIKFLLHFVKESKQDESGMPNNRFLAERTGGTYSTLKVQPAELEDSGVYFCASSFTGGGTEAFFGQGTRLTVV.

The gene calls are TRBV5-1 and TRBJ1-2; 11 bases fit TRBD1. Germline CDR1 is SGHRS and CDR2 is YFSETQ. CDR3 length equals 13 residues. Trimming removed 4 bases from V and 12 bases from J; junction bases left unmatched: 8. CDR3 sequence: CASSPQPGQGDTF. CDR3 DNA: TGCGCCAGCAGCCCACAACCGGGACAGGGGGACACCTTC.

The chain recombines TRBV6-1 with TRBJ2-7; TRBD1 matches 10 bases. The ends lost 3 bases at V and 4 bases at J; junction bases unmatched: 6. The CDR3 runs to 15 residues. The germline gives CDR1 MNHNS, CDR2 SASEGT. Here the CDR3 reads CASSDRDRGQYEQYV. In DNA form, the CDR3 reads TGTGCCAGCAGTGACAGAGACAGGGGGCAATACGAGCAGTACGTC.

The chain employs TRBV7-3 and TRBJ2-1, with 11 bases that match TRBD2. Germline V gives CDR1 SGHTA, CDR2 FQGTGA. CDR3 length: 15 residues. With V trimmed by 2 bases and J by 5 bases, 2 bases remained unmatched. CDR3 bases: TGTGCCAGCAGCTTAGCGGGACTAGCGGACAATGAGCAGTTCTTC. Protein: CASSLAGLADNEQFF.

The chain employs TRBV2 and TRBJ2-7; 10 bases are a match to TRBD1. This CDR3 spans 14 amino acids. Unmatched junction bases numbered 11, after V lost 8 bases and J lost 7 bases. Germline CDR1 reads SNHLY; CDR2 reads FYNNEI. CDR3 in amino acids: CASSPGGTGVEQYV. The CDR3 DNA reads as TGTGCCAGCTCCCCCGGGGGGACAGGGGTTGAGCAGTACGTC.

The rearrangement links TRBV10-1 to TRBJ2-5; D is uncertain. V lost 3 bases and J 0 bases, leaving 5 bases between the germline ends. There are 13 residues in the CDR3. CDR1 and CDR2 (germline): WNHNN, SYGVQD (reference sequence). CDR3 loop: CASSDYYQETQYF. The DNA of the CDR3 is TGCGCCAGCAGTGACTACTACCAAGAGACCCAGTACTTC.

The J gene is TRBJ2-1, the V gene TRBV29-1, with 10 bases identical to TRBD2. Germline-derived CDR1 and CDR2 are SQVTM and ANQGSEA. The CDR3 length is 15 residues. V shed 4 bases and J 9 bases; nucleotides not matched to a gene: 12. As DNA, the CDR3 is TGCAGCGTTGCCCCCCGAGCGGGGGGGCCCTTTGAGCAGTTCTTC. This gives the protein CSVAPRAGGPFEQFF.

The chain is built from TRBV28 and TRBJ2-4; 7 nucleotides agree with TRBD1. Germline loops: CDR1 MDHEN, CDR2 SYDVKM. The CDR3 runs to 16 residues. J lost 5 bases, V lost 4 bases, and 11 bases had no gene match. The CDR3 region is CASSSIGTARENIQYF. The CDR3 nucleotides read TGTGCCAGCAGTTCGATAGGGACAGCCAGGGAAAACATTCAGTACTTC.

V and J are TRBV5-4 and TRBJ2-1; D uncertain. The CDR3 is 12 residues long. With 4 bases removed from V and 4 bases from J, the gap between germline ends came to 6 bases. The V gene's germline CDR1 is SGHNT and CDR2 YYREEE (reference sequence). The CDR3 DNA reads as TGTGCCAGCAGCCTGGCGTACAATGAGCAGTTCTTC. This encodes CASSLAYNEQFF.

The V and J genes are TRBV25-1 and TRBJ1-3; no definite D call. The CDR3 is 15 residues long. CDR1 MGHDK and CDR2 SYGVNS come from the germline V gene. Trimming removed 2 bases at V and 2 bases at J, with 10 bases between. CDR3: CASSEVGGTGNTIYF. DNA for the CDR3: TGTGCCAGCAGTGAAGTGGGCGGGACTGGAAACACCATATATTTT.

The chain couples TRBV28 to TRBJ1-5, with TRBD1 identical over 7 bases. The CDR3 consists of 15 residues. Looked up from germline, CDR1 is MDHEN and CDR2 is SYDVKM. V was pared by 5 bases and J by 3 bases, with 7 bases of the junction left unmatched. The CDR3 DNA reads TGTGCCAGCAGTGCCTTCACAGGGGCCAATCAGCCCCAGCATTTT. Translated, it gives CASSAFTGANQPQHF.